This is a list of T cell receptor beta chains from one sample in a study of stem cell transplantation in POMP-related autoinflammatory disease. Profiled with immunoSEQ multiplex PCR; TCRdb holds only in-frame clones, not every one. This sample has roughly 9,700 clones, with roughly 83% found just once. Sample: CD4+ T cells from PBMCs, taken after stem cell transplantation. The receptors stem from a human patient with POMP-related autoinflammation and immune dysregulation (PRAID). Some T cells may arise from the graft donor. Each CDR3 is given with its conserved first and last residue. The order of the fields is CDR3 length, V gene, J gene, CDR3 protein.

13	TRBV30	TRBJ2-5	CAWRFDSPSTQYF
17	TRBV7-2	TRBJ2-7	CASSSGGGQRSSYEQYF
14	TRBV6-5	TRBJ1-2	CASSYSGGNYGYTF
15	TRBV7-9	TRBJ2-1	CASSLSGTSGRGQFF
15	TRBV7-3	TRBJ2-7	CASSPGLAPTYEQYF
14	TRBV6-4	TRBJ2-1	CASSEWGLAREQFF
16	TRBV5-8	TRBJ2-5	CASSGGAYVGRETQYF
14	TRBV3-1/TRBV3-2	TRBJ2-5	CASSQDPRQETQYF
17	TRBV7-8	TRBJ2-1	CASRIGYGTGSKNEQFF
14	TRBV5-1	TRBJ2-5	CASSSGRGMETQYF
15	TRBV6-5	TRBJ2-7	CASSPPARTGYEQYF
14	TRBV18	TRBJ2-7	CASSPQGLSYEQYF
14	TRBV2	TRBJ2-2	CASSSTDNTGELFF
14	TRBV6-2/TRBV6-3	TRBJ1-2	CASSYRQTLYGYTF
13	TRBV30	TRBJ2-3	CAWTLGSHDTQYF
13	TRBV30	TRBJ2-5	CAWSPAGIETQYF
16	TRBV5-3	TRBJ2-3	CARSLVQGESTDTQYF
13	TRBV15	TRBJ1-4	CATSTLREEKLFF
17	TRBV2	TRBJ2-3	CASSEALSGIGTDTQYF
16	TRBV24-1	TRBJ2-2	CATSDWASGHTGELFF
13	TRBV27	TRBJ2-6	CASRSRGANVLTF
15	TRBV7-3	TRBJ2-2	CASSPGTGKAGELFF
18	TRBV11-2	TRBJ2-3	CASSLLAGARTGTDTQYF
15	TRBV30	TRBJ1-6	CAWSVPGQENSPLHF
15	TRBV28	TRBJ2-1	CASREDRVRYNEQFF
13	TRBV30	TRBJ2-2	CAWSGRNTGELFF
15	TRBV7-8	TRBJ2-1	CASSLALAGASQQFF
15	TRBV5-4	TRBJ2-1	CASSSGLAGVYEQFF
15	TRBV7-9	TRBJ2-7	CASSDVGGIPYEQYF
15	TRBV7-6	TRBJ2-7	CASSPHPSGPYEQYF
11	TRBV12-5	TRBJ2-1	CASGTDILQFF
18	TRBV7-9	TRBJ2-7	CASSLRGTGERGSVEQYF
15	TRBV19	TRBJ2-2	CASIRGERESGELFF
16	TRBV5-1	TRBJ2-1	CASTTSGGRAYNEQFF
14	TRBV27	TRBJ1-2	CASSLQGANYGYTF
16	TRBV7-2	TRBJ2-3	CASSSAGTHNTDTQYF